This TCR beta chain was found in a study of shared clonotypes between healthy human individuals. In the source study's methods: ImmunoSEQ gave junction-only sequences without quality scores, so filtering differed. Profiling relied on immunoSEQ multiplex PCR, and the TCRdb table lists in-frame clones only, not all of them. The V and J calls and the clone size are those of that table, but D and trimming were determined from the DNA. The table includes roughly 1,500,000 clones, approximately 98.5% detected once. V was pared by 6 bases and J by 3 bases, with 6 bases of the junction left unmatched. The germline V gene encodes CDR1 MNHNS and CDR2 SASEGT. The CDR3 extends over 15 amino acids.

The sequencing input was naive CD4+ T cells sorted from blood. Documented subset: CD45RA+ positively selected. This TCR was recovered from a man in his thirties or forties in good health. The chain employs TRBV6-1 and TRBJ2-2; 8 nucleotides agree with TRBD2. Here the CDR3 reads CASRPGGVHTGELFF. The CDR3 coding sequence is TGTGCCAGCAGACCCGGGGGGGTACACACCGGGGAGCTGTTTTTT.